The 22 T cell receptor beta chains reported below all come from one sample, sequenced in a study of OX40 agonist ivuxolimab in advanced cancers. TCRdb keeps only in-frame clones here, not all; method: immunoSEQ multiplex PCR. Here the sample spans tens of thousands of clones, around 91% being singletons. The sequencing used CD4+ or CD8+ T cells sorted from blood, collected in a trial of the OX40 agonist ivuxolimab. The receptors shown here come from an adult with an advanced solid tumor such as melanoma, head and neck, liver or kidney cancer.

V and J are TRBV19 and TRBJ2-7; 7 bases are a match to TRBD1. Losses at the gene ends were 11 bases for V and 0 bases for J; bases not matched to a gene: 7. This CDR3 comprises 13 residues. Germline values: CDR1 LNHDA, CDR2 SQIVND (reference sequence). The CDR3 DNA reads as TGTGCCCCCATCCGGGACAGCTCCTACGAGCAGTACTTC. It codes for CAPIRDSSYEQYF.

The CDR3 sequence is CASSESSGGAGEQFF. The CDR3 DNA follows: TGTGCCAGCAGTGAGTCTAGCGGGGGGGCCGGTGAGCAGTTCTTC. The genes are TRBV6-4 and TRBJ2-1, with 12 nucleotides matching TRBD2. Trimming cost V 3 bases and J 9 bases; bases outside gene matches: 6. CDR3 length: 15 residues. The germline CDR1 and CDR2 sequences are MRHNA and SNTAGT.

The V and J genes are TRBV18 and TRBJ1-2, with D perhaps TRBD1 (6 bases). This CDR3 is 13 amino acids long. Germline CDR1 KGHSH, CDR2 LQKENI. V dropped 6 bases and J dropped 8 bases, with 16 bases sitting between them. The CDR3 is CASSVRDTDGYTF. The CDR3 nucleotides read TGTGCCAGCTCGGTCCGGGACACGGACGGCTACACCTTC.

CDR3 sequence: CAATQDQETQYF. The CDR3 bases are TGTGCCGCCACCCAGGATCAAGAGACCCAGTACTTC. The rearrangement links TRBV30 to TRBJ2-5; D ambiguous. Germline lookup yields CDR1 GTSNPN and CDR2 SVGIG (reference sequence). The CDR3 sequence is 12 residues long. Trimming left V 8 bases short and J 2 bases short, with 12 bases between.

This chain connects TRBV7-8 to TRBJ2-7; TRBD2 might be the D (5 bases). In germline, CDR1 is SGHVS, CDR2 FQNEAQ. The CDR3 runs 15 residues. The V gene lost 1 base and the J gene lost 4 bases, with 14 bases spanning the gap. The CDR3 coding sequence is TGTGCCAGCAGCTTAGAGGTCGGGATGGTGTACGAGCAGTACTTC. Encoded protein: CASSLEVGMVYEQYF.

The V gene is TRBV5-1, the J gene TRBJ1-3; 9 bases match TRBD1. This CDR3 spans 16 amino acids. V gave up 2 bases and J gave up 0 bases; unmatched junction bases: 3. Germline V CDR1 and CDR2: SGHRS, YFSETQ. The CDR3 coding sequence is TGCGCCAGCAGCTTACAGGGGGCTAGCTCTGGAAACACCATATATTTT. It codes for CASSLQGASSGNTIYF.

With respect to this clone: Distinct nucleotide sequences in the sample also encode this CDR3. CDR3 DNA sequence: TGCAGCGTTGATACTGGGGGGAATCAGCCCCAGCATTTT. This encodes CSVDTGGNQPQHF. The genes are TRBV29-1 and TRBJ1-5; possibly TRBD1 for D (5 bases). This CDR3 region has 13 residues. Germline V gene sequence: CDR1 SQVTM, CDR2 ANQGSEA. Trimming removed 3 bases at V and 4 bases at J, with 10 bases between.

This chain joins TRBV7-6 and TRBJ2-7; no reliable D call. Germline V lookup: CDR1 SGHVS, CDR2 FNYEAQ. The CDR3 loop spans 14 amino acids. The germline V and J ends were trimmed by 3 bases and 3 bases, with 12 bases remaining between them. CDR3 in DNA: TGTGCCAGCAGCTTGCAGGCTAGGGACTACGAGCAGTACTTC. Amino acid sequence: CASSLQARDYEQYF.

The chain recombines TRBV7-9 with TRBJ2-3; 12 bases map to TRBD1. Trimming cost V 1 base and J 1 base; bases outside gene matches: 9. The CDR3 consists of 19 residues. The germline V gene has CDR1 SEHNR and CDR2 FQNEAQ (reference sequence). Here the CDR3 reads CASSLGGWGTGGRTDTQYF. The DNA of the CDR3 is TGTGCCAGCAGCTTAGGAGGATGGGGGACAGGGGGCCGCACAGATACGCAGTATTTT.

The rearrangement links TRBV6-5 to TRBJ1-3, with 7 bases aligning to TRBD1. CDR1 and CDR2 from the germline V gene are MNHEY and SVGAGI. V gave up 7 bases and J gave up 2 bases; unmatched junction bases: 8. The CDR3 has 15 amino acids. CDR3 sequence (DNA): TGTGCCAGCACTCTCCTAGGGGGCCCTGGAAACACCATATATTTT. This encodes CASTLLGGPGNTIYF.

The rearrangement links TRBV19 to TRBJ2-7, with 8 bases identical to TRBD1. V was clipped by 1 base and J by 0 bases; unmatched bases: 2. The CDR3 spans 15 residues. Germline V CDR1 and CDR2: LNHDA, SQIVND (reference sequence). CDR3 nucleotides: TGTGCCAGTAGTATAGGTGGACAGGGCTCCTACGAGCAGTACTTC. Amino acid sequence: CASSIGGQGSYEQYF.

The V call is TRBV19, the J call TRBJ1-2; possible D gene TRBD1, 5 bases. V shed 4 bases and J shed 3 bases, with 15 bases lying between them. This CDR3 comprises 15 residues. Germline V gene lookup returns CDR1 LNHDA and CDR2 SQIVND (reference sequence). The CDR3 is CASSSPGGVDYGYTF. DNA of the CDR3: TGTGCCAGTAGTAGCCCAGGAGGGGTTGACTATGGCTACACCTTC.

The chain employs TRBV7-9 and TRBJ2-7, with D unresolved. Germline V gene lookup returns CDR1 SEHNR and CDR2 FQNEAQ (reference sequence). V lost 1 base to trimming and J lost 2 bases, with 15 bases between them. The CDR3 sequence is 16 residues long. CDR3 residues: CASSLGIGSTTYEQYF. CDR3 nucleotides: TGTGCCAGCAGCTTAGGAATCGGAAGTACTACCTACGAGCAGTACTTC.

This chain links TRBV6-1 with TRBJ2-1, with a possible D match to TRBD1 (6 bases). V lost 5 bases to trimming and J lost 0 bases, with 11 bases between them. Germline lookup yields CDR1 MNHNS and CDR2 SASEGT. The CDR3 length is 15 residues. DNA of the CDR3: TGTGCCAGCAGTACTAGGGGGAACTCCTACAATGAGCAGTTCTTC. It codes for CASSTRGNSYNEQFF.

The chain links TRBV5-6 to TRBJ2-4, with TRBD2 as a possible D gene (6 bases). Trimming shortened V by 0 bases and J by 7 bases, and 8 bases separated the two germline ends. Per the germline V gene, CDR1 is SGHDT and CDR2 is YYEEEE. The CDR3 runs 13 residues. The CDR3 bases are TGTGCCAGCAGCTTGGAGAGCGGGAACATTCAGTACTTC. Translation gives CASSLESGNIQYF.

The chain employs TRBV11-3 and TRBJ2-7; 13 nucleotides line up with TRBD2. Germline lookup yields CDR1 SGHNT and CDR2 YENEEA. The CDR3 is made up of 19 amino acids. V shed 1 base, J shed 1 base, and the junction held 10 bases outside the gene matches. The CDR3 is CASSLVQTSGRRVSYEQYF. CDR3 DNA sequence: TGTGCCAGCAGCTTAGTCCAGACTAGCGGGAGGCGGGTATCCTACGAGCAGTACTTC.

This chain links TRBV5-5 with TRBJ1-1; D not resolved. The germline V gene has CDR1 SGHKS and CDR2 YYEKEE (reference sequence). V was shortened by 2 bases and J by 0 bases, with 8 bases between the two germline ends. The CDR3 runs to 14 residues. CDR3 loop: CASSLLGLNTEAFF. CDR3 in DNA: TGTGCCAGCAGCTTACTCGGGTTGAACACTGAAGCTTTCTTT. The full variable domain, completed using reference TRBV5-5 and TRBJ1-1, is DAGVTQSPTHLIKTRGQQVTLRCSPISGHKSVSWYQQVLGQGPQFIFQYYEKEERGRGNFPDRFSARQFPNYSSELNVNALLLGDSALYLCASSLLGLNTEAFFGQGTRLTVV.

The chain uses TRBV6-5 and TRBJ1-1, with D hard to call. The CDR3 has 8 residues. V was pared by 7 bases and J by 13 bases, with 7 bases between. Germline loops: CDR1 MNHEY, CDR2 SVGAGI. CDR3 amino acids: CASNGIFF. In nucleotides, the CDR3 is TGTGCCAGCAACGGGATTTTCTTT.

The V gene is TRBV15, the J gene TRBJ2-1, with a possible D match to TRBD2 (7 bases). The V end lost 0 bases, the J end lost 8 bases, and 14 bases lay between the germline ends. This CDR3 region has 15 residues. CDR1 LNHNV and CDR2 YYDKDF come from the germline V gene (reference sequence). The CDR3 sequence: CATSRDTGGQDEQFF. CDR3 nucleotide sequence: TGTGCCACCAGCAGAGATACCGGGGGGCAGGATGAGCAGTTCTTC.

V is TRBV5-1 and J is TRBJ2-2, with 7 nucleotides matching TRBD1. The germline CDR1 and CDR2 sequences are SGHRS and YFSETQ. The V gene end was trimmed by 0 bases and the J gene end by 5 bases; junction bases not matched to a gene: 7. CDR3 length equals 16 residues. The CDR3 region is CASSLETGIGTGELFF. The CDR3 DNA reads as TGCGCCAGCAGCTTGGAGACAGGGATTGGTACCGGGGAGCTGTTTTTT.

The V and J genes are TRBV6-6 and TRBJ2-7; possible D gene TRBD1, 5 bases. The CDR3 covers 14 residues. Trimming took off 8 bases at V and 2 bases at J, with 16 bases between the two ends. CDR1 MNHNY and CDR2 SVGAGI come from the germline V gene (reference sequence). CDR3 sequence (DNA): TGTGCCAGCCTAAATAGGGGTGACACCTACGAGCAGTACTTC. Protein sequence: CASLNRGDTYEQYF.

This clone was seen just once. The chain combines TRBV2 with TRBJ2-1; D perhaps matches TRBD2 (5 bases). V gave up 3 bases and J gave up 6 bases, with 18 bases separating them. From germline, CDR1 is SNHLY and CDR2 FYNNEI. The CDR3 has 16 amino acids. The CDR3 here is CASSDKAVLESNEQFF. CDR3 DNA sequence: TGTGCCAGCAGTGATAAAGCGGTCCTTGAAAGCAATGAGCAGTTCTTC.